One and the same sample provided the 19 T cell receptor beta chains below, sequenced in a study of shared clonotypes between healthy human individuals. Here immunoSEQ multiplex PCR was the method, and the copy in TCRdb shows in-frame clones only, minus some. The sample contains hundreds of thousands of clones, 96% of which appear only once. Sample: naive CD4+ T cells sorted from blood. Subset defined: CD45RA+ positively selected. Receptor source: a woman aged 25 to 39 in good health.

The rearrangement links TRBV5-1 to TRBJ1-1; D is perhaps TRBD1 (6 bases). CDR1 and CDR2 from the germline V gene are SGHRS and YFSETQ. V dropped 6 bases and J dropped 7 bases, with 22 bases sitting between them. There are 15 residues in the CDR3. This CDR3 reads CASKIQGQAVREAFF. In DNA form, the CDR3 reads TGCGCCAGCAAAATACAGGGCCAAGCGGTTCGTGAAGCTTTCTTT.

The chain combines TRBV5-1 with TRBJ2-1; D unresolved. Germline lookup yields CDR1 SGHRS and CDR2 YFSETQ. The CDR3 consists of 15 residues. V was clipped by 1 base and J by 0 bases, with 8 bases between them. The CDR3 nucleotides are TGCGCCAGCAGCTTGACAAGTACCTCCTACAATGAGCAGTTCTTC. Its protein is CASSLTSTSYNEQFF. Combining the CDR3 with reference TRBV5-1 and TRBJ2-1 gives the whole variable domain KAGVTQTPRYLIKTRGQQVTLSCSPISGHRSVSWYQQTPGQGLQFLFEYFSETQRNKGNFPGRFSGRQFSNSRSEMNVSTLELGDSALYLCASSLTSTSYNEQFFGPGTRLTVL.

The V call is TRBV19, the J call TRBJ1-1, with TRBD1 matching over 8 bases. The CDR3 runs to 14 residues. V dropped 3 bases and J dropped 5; count of bases not matched to a gene: 5. The germline V gene encodes CDR1 LNHDA and CDR2 SQIVND (reference sequence). This CDR3 reads CASSIQTGGTEAFF. DNA for the CDR3: TGTGCCAGTAGTATTCAAACAGGGGGAACTGAAGCTTTCTTT.

This chain uses TRBV11-2 with TRBJ1-1; no clear D gene. The germline V gene has CDR1 SGHAT and CDR2 FQNNGV. Trimming took off 5 bases at V and 5 bases at J, with 15 bases between the two ends. The CDR3 sequence is 14 residues long. The CDR3 loop reads CASSRISGVTEAFF. CDR3 coding DNA: TGTGCCAGCAGCAGAATCAGCGGGGTGACTGAAGCTTTCTTT.

This rearrangement joins TRBV11-2 to TRBJ1-2; D not resolved. Germline V gives CDR1 SGHAT, CDR2 FQNNGV. There are 15 residues in the CDR3. V was trimmed by 2 bases and J by 0 bases, leaving 10 bases between them. This CDR3 reads CASSLSDNSNYGYTF. CDR3 DNA sequence: TGTGCCAGCAGCTTATCCGACAACTCTAACTATGGCTACACCTTC.

This chain uses TRBV28 with TRBJ2-7; 9 bases fit TRBD2. The CDR3 is 14 residues long. The ends lost 6 bases at V and 2 bases at J; junction bases unmatched: 5. Germline CDR1 MDHEN, CDR2 SYDVKM. The CDR3 is CASRSGGSTYEQYF. The CDR3 DNA is TGTGCCAGCAGAAGCGGGGGGTCCACCTACGAGCAGTACTTC.

The rearrangement uses TRBV27 and TRBJ2-7; the match to TRBD1 covers 7 bases. There are 14 residues in the CDR3. The germline V gene encodes CDR1 MNHEY and CDR2 SMNVEV (reference sequence). The J segment lost 0 bases and the V segment lost 7 bases, leaving 6 bases of the junction unmatched. This CDR3 is CASTRQGSSYEQYF. The CDR3 bases are TGTGCCAGCACTCGACAGGGATCCTCCTACGAGCAGTACTTC.

CDR3 bases: TGTGCCAGCTCACGCTCGGGACTAGCGGGCCCTCTCATCTCCTACAATGAGCAGTTCTTC. Its protein product is CASSRSGLAGPLISYNEQFF. The rearrangement joins TRBV18 to TRBJ2-1, with 12 bases identical to TRBD2. Unmatched junction bases numbered 13, after V lost 4 bases and J lost 0 bases. The CDR3 runs 20 residues. CDR1 is KGHSH, CDR2 LQKENI, per germline. Full variable domain (outside the CDR3, taken from reference TRBV18 and TRBJ2-1): NAGVMQNPRHLVRRRGQEARLRCSPMKGHSHVYWYRQLPEEGLKFMVYLQKENIIDESGMPKERFSAEFPKEGPSILRIQQVVRGDSAAYFCASSRSGLAGPLISYNEQFFGPGTRLTVL.

The chain combines TRBV18 with TRBJ2-3, with D unclear. The CDR3 sequence is 14 residues long. Trimming removed 3 bases from V and 2 bases from J, with 9 bases in between. The germline CDR1 and CDR2 sequences are KGHSH and LQKENI. The CDR3 nucleotides are TGTGCCAGCTCACCTTCACAGCTCACAGATACGCAGTATTTT. Protein: CASSPSQLTDTQYF.

The J gene is TRBJ1-2, the V gene TRBV15; D unresolved. CDR1 and CDR2 (germline): LNHNV, YYDKDF (reference sequence). Trimming took off 5 bases at V and 4 bases at J, with 11 bases between the two ends. The CDR3 covers 13 residues. The CDR3 sequence: CATSPRIRYGYTF. The CDR3 nucleotides are TGTGCCACCAGCCCCCGGATCCGCTATGGCTACACCTTC.

J is TRBJ1-2 and V is TRBV25-1; possibly TRBD1 for D (5 bases). The CDR3 loop spans 13 amino acids. Germline V lookup: CDR1 MGHDK, CDR2 SYGVNS. V lost 4 bases and J 5 bases, leaving 11 bases between the germline ends. CDR3 DNA sequence: TGTGCCAGCAGTGCCAGGACACGTTATGGCTACACCTTC. Translating it yields CASSARTRYGYTF.

CDR3 sequence: CSVMTGGTEAFF. In nucleotides, the CDR3 is TGCAGCGTTATGACAGGGGGCACTGAAGCTTTCTTT. The chain recombines TRBV29-1 with TRBJ1-1; 9 bases map to TRBD1. CDR1 and CDR2 from the germline V gene are SQVTM and ANQGSEA. The CDR3 is 12 amino acids. Germline trimming cut 5 bases from V and 4 bases from J; bases unmatched to any gene: 2.

This chain connects TRBV5-5 to TRBJ2-3; D is undetermined. The germline V gene encodes CDR1 SGHKS and CDR2 YYEKEE (reference sequence). This CDR3 has 13 amino acids. Trimming took 4 bases from V and 5 from J, leaving 11 bases between them. CDR3 nucleotide sequence: TGTGCCAGCAGCCCCTCGACGGGAGATACGCAGTATTTT. Protein: CASSPSTGDTQYF.

This chain links TRBV7-8 with TRBJ1-4; possible D gene TRBD1, 5 bases. The CDR3 sequence is 13 residues long. The V end was cut by 6 bases, the J end by 12 bases, with 17 bases between. CDR1 and CDR2 (germline): SGHVS, FQNEAQ. The CDR3: CASSHVQAPELFF. The DNA for the CDR3 is TGTGCCAGCAGTCATGTACAGGCTCCGGAACTGTTTTTT.

The rearrangement links TRBV28 to TRBJ1-4, with D maybe TRBD1 (6 bases). The V end lost 2 bases, the J end lost 2 bases, and 9 bases lay between the germline ends. The germline V gene has CDR1 MDHEN and CDR2 SYDVKM. The CDR3 runs 15 residues. The CDR3 protein is CASSLRGGTNEKLFF. Written as DNA, the CDR3 is TGTGCCAGCAGTTTAAGAGGGGGGACTAATGAAAAACTGTTTTTT.

The chain joins TRBV4-1 to TRBJ1-2, with 7 nucleotides matching TRBD1. CDR1 is MGHRA, CDR2 YSYEKL, per germline. J gave up 0 bases and V 1 base, and 8 bases lay outside the gene matches. The CDR3 sequence is 17 residues long. The CDR3 coding sequence is TGCGCCAGCAGCCAAGGGCCGGGACAGAGAACTAACTATGGCTACACCTTC. It specifies CASSQGPGQRTNYGYTF.

The chain couples TRBV6-5 to TRBJ2-7; 7 positions agree with TRBD1. The length of the CDR3 is 13 residues. Unmatched junction bases numbered 4, after V lost 2 bases and J lost 6 bases. Germline V gene lookup returns CDR1 MNHEY and CDR2 SVGAGI. This CDR3 is CASSYLTGVEQYF. CDR3 nucleotides: TGTGCCAGCAGTTACCTTACAGGGGTCGAGCAGTACTTC.

The chain combines TRBV15 with TRBJ1-6; 8 nucleotides align to TRBD1. With V trimmed by 4 bases and J by 9 bases, 11 bases remained unmatched. Germline-derived CDR1 and CDR2 are LNHNV and YYDKDF (reference sequence). The CDR3 contains 16 residues. CDR3 coding DNA: TGTGCCACCAGCACCCCTGGGACAGGCCAAGCTTCACCCCTCCACTTT. Translation: CATSTPGTGQASPLHF. The entire variable domain, with the rest obtained from reference TRBV15 and TRBJ1-6, is as follows: DAMVIQNPRYQVTQFGKPVTLSCSQTLNHNVMYWYQQKSSQAPKLLFHYYDKDFNNEADTPDNFQSRRPNTSFCFLDIRSPGLGDTAMYLCATSTPGTGQASPLHFGNGTRLTVT.

The CDR3 DNA reads TGTGCCAGCAGTTTAAAGCTAGCGGGAGTCGGTGAGCAGTTCTTC. Protein: CASSLKLAGVGEQFF. V usage is TRBV28 and J usage is TRBJ2-1, with 10 bases fitting TRBD2. The CDR3 sequence is 15 residues long. The germline gives CDR1 MDHEN, CDR2 SYDVKM. V lost 2 bases, J lost 9 bases, and 7 bases stayed unmatched.